Listed below are T cell receptor beta chains from one sample, sequenced in a study of graft-versus-host responses after intestinal transplantation. Profiling relied on immunoSEQ multiplex PCR, and the TCRdb table lists in-frame clones only, not all of them. The top ten hold about 23% of the sample, which has approximately 14,000 clones, approximately 70% seen once. The sequencing used ileum tissue, collected approximately 780 days after intestinal transplantation. The source is a human patient who received an intestinal transplant, so some T cells may come from the graft donor. The CDR3 runs from the conserved cysteine through the conserved F or W. A D gene is named only where the DNA matches it firmly. Clone size is given for some rows only: seen once, a few or many times, or a class if the clone is expanded.

.	.	TRBV20-1	TRBJ2-1	CSAATHNEQFF	TGCAGTGCTGCGACCCACAATGAGCAGTTCTTC
.	TRBD2	TRBV5-4	TRBJ2-5	CASSLRLAGEEQYF	TGTGCCAGCAGCTTGCGGCTAGCGGGAGAAGAGCAGTACTTC
few	TRBD2	TRBV5-1	TRBJ2-1	CASSGSGVYNEQFF	TGCGCCAGCAGCGGAAGCGGGGTCTACAATGAGCAGTTCTTC
.	.	TRBV2	TRBJ1-5	CASSVGPGNQPQHF	TGTGCCAGCAGTGTCGGTCCTGGCAATCAGCCCCAGCATTTT
.	.	TRBV5-1	TRBJ1-1	CASSLNTGYTEAFF	TGCGCCAGCAGCTTGAATACAGGATACACTGAAGCTTTCTTT
.	.	TRBV2	TRBJ1-2	CASSYREVYGYTF	TGTGCCAGCAGTTACAGGGAGGTCTATGGCTACACCTTC
few	.	TRBV9	TRBJ2-4	CASSVGGLAKNIQYF	TGTGCCAGCAGCGTAGGGGGGCTAGCCAAAAACATTCAGTACTTC
few	.	TRBV5-1	TRBJ1-1	CASSLGHSNTEAFF	TGCGCCAGCAGCTTGGGGCACTCGAACACTGAAGCTTTCTTT
.	.	TRBV27	TRBJ1-3	CASSSGTSPGNTIYF	TGTGCCAGCAGTTCCGGAACCTCCCCTGGAAACACCATATATTTT
.	TRBD1	TRBV5-4	TRBJ1-5	CASSPSTGPNQPQHF	TGTGCCAGCAGCCCCTCGACAGGGCCGAATCAGCCCCAGCATTTT
.	.	TRBV7-2	TRBJ1-1	CASSTRSNTEAFF	TGTGCCAGCAGCACCCGTAGCAACACTGAAGCTTTCTTT
.	.	TRBV19	TRBJ2-3	CASSIQGSARDTQYF	TGTGCCAGTAGTATCCAGGGGTCGGCCCGAGATACGCAGTATTTT
few	TRBD1	TRBV2	TRBJ2-7	CASSKSTGQRGEQYF	TGTGCCAGCAGTAAGTCGACAGGGCAAAGGGGCGAGCAGTACTTC
.	TRBD2	TRBV19	TRBJ2-5	CASSTLAGGQETQYF	TGTGCCAGTAGTACTCTAGCGGGGGGGCAAGAGACCCAGTACTTC
.	.	TRBV7-9	TRBJ2-1	CASSLRDLPPHEQFF	TGTGCCAGCAGCCTCCGGGACCTCCCCCCCCATGAGCAGTTCTTC
few	.	TRBV12-5	TRBJ2-1	CASGLAGLNEQFF	TGTGCTAGTGGTTTGGCCGGGCTCAATGAGCAGTTCTTC
.	.	TRBV6-5	TRBJ2-7	CASSLNRRDTYEQYF	TGTGCCAGCAGTTTAAACCGACGGGACACTTACGAGCAGTACTTC
.	.	TRBV21-1	TRBJ1-6	CARSGTPISYNSPLHF	TGTGCCAGATCCGGGACACCTATCTCCTATAATTCACCCCTCCACTTT
.	.	TRBV6-6	TRBJ1-1	CASSYSWVWGDTEAFF	TGTGCCAGCAGTTACTCGTGGGTCTGGGGGGACACTGAAGCTTTCTTT
.	.	TRBV5-4	TRBJ2-6	CASSLPGTGANVLTF	TGTGCCAGCAGCTTGCCAGGGACCGGGGCCAACGTCCTGACTTTC
.	TRBD1	TRBV5-6	TRBJ2-1	CASSLGQGYNEQFF	TGTGCCAGCAGCTTGGGACAGGGCTACAATGAGCAGTTCTTC
few	TRBD1	TRBV6-1	TRBJ2-5	CASRDRGGETQYF	TGTGCCAGCAGGGACAGGGGTGGGGAGACCCAGTACTTC
few	.	TRBV6-1	TRBJ2-2	CARSDPPDTTGELFF	TGTGCCCGCAGTGACCCCCCGGACACGACCGGGGAGCTGTTTTTT
.	.	TRBV2	TRBJ2-5	CASSDLAGETQYF	TGTGCCAGCAGTGACCTAGCTGGAGAGACCCAGTACTTC
.	.	TRBV5-1	TRBJ1-1	CASSLVVEDTEAFF	TGCGCCAGCAGCTTGGTGGTCGAAGACACTGAAGCTTTCTTT